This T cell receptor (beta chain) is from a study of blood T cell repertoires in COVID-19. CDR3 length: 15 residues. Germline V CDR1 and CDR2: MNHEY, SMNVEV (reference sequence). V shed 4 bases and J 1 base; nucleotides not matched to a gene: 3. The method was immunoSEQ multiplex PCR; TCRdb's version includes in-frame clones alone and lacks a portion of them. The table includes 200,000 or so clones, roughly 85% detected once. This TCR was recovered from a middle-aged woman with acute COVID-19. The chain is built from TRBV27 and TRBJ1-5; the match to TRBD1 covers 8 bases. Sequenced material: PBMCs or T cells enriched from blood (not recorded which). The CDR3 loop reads CASSSRGRSNQPQHF. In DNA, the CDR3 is TGTGCCAGCAGTTCCAGGGGGCGAAGCAATCAGCCCCAGCATTTT.